This T cell receptor beta chain was recovered during a study of cytomegalovirus exposure and HLA in healthy donors. Findings of the study overall: The study listed under 200 cytomegalovirus-associated TCR beta chains.

Trimming stripped 0 bases from V and 1 base from J, with 10 bases between. Germline CDR1 is SGDLS and CDR2 is YYNGEE. There are 15 residues in the CDR3. The PCR used 60 Vbeta and 13 Jbeta primers. Generated by immunoSEQ multiplex PCR, the TCRdb table keeps only in-frame clones and is missing some. The sample records 150,000 to 200,000 clones, 81% being singletons. Turning to this clone: The antigen is unknown.

Source material: PBMCs. This TCR was sampled from a woman between 50 and 59 years old in good health and CMV-seronegative. The genes are TRBV9 and TRBJ1-1; no definite D call. DNA for the CDR3: TGTGCCAGCAGCGTAGTGGACTACGGGAACACTGAAGCTTTCTTT. It is translated as CASSVVDYGNTEAFF.